This record covers a single TCR beta chain. Method: immunoSEQ multiplex PCR; TCRdb's copy keeps in-frame clones and lacks some. The repertoire includes hundreds of thousands of clones, less than 90% of them detected once, and around 10% sits in the top ten. The record originates from a study of Ad26.COV2.S vaccination and SARS-CoV-2 variants. CDR3 length: 14 residues. Looked up from germline, CDR1 is MDHEN and CDR2 is SYDVKM. V lost 5 bases to trimming and J lost 6 bases, with 17 bases between them. Treatment defined: about 20 received Ad26.COV2.S at low or high dose, single or two shots; a few received placebo; per-sample allocation not given. Each sample was drawn 63 days after the first injection (of vaccine or placebo).

This specimen was peripheral blood, taken in a trial of Ad26.COV2.S vaccine versus placebo. The chain uses TRBV28 and TRBJ2-7; D remains ambiguous. The TCR sequence derives from a person aged 18-60 years who received the Ad26.COV2.S COVID-19 vaccine or a placebo. The CDR3 DNA is TGTGCCAGCAGTCTTATGAATGACTGGGGCGAGCAGTACTTC. It is translated as CASSLMNDWGEQYF. The complete variable domain, with remaining parts taken from reference TRBV28 and TRBJ2-7, reads DVKVTQSSRYLVKRTGEKVFLECVQDMDHENMFWYRQDPGLGLRLIYFSYDVKMKEKGDIPEGYSVSREKKERFSLILESASTNQTSMYLCASSLMNDWGEQYFGPGTRLTVT.